This record covers a single T cell receptor (beta chain). The antigen is unknown. The sample is drawn from a study of T cell responses to AZD1222 COVID-19 vaccine. Profiled with immunoSEQ multiplex PCR; TCRdb holds only in-frame clones, not every one. The sample yields roughly 120,000 clones, 85% seen once. Study-wide results and caveats: CD4 TCRs covered the whole spike, strongest at regions 160-218 and 743-854.

CDR3 length: 14 amino acids. Germline values: CDR1 WNHNN, CDR2 SYGVQD (reference sequence). V shed 10 bases, J shed 0 bases, and the junction held 6 bases outside the gene matches. The clonotype originates from an adult who received the AZD1222 COVID-19 vaccine. The sequences come from peripheral blood, collected 28 days after the second AZD1222 dose. The chain couples TRBV10-1 to TRBJ1-3; TRBD1 agrees at 7 bases. The DNA for the CDR3 is TGCGCCACCGGACAGGACCTCTCTGGAAACACCATATATTTT. Its protein product is CATGQDLSGNTIYF.